This T cell receptor beta chain was recovered during a study of CD8+ T cells in alopecia areata (dated by TCRdb to between 2018 and 2020). A note on the overall study: Treated patients were enrolled in an open-label pilot trial of oral tofacitinib, 5 to 10 mg twice daily, for moderate-to-severe alopecia areata. Tofacitinib was given for 6 to 18 months, followed by 6 months of follow-up off drug to assess delayed response and recurrence. In treated patients, disease severity was measured using the SALT score, which gives the percentage of scalp surface area affected. The study used high-throughput TCRbeta sequencing to examine T cell clonal expansion in alopecia areata, in both the C3H/HeJ mouse model and human patients. Human TCRbeta sequencing covered scalp tissue and sorted CD4+ and CD8+ peripheral blood T cells from patchy and totalis/universalis alopecia areata patients and healthy controls. Biopsies were taken from tofacitinib-treated patients at baseline and again at 4 and 24 weeks into treatment, and several of those patients also had a later scalp biopsy. Scalp clonality was compared among normal scalp (n=4), patchy alopecia areata scalp (n=8), and alopecia totalis/universalis scalp (n=8). RNA was obtained with the PAXgene miRNA kit for fixed scalp, the miRNeasy kit for PBMCs, and the RNeasy kit for mouse skin. Amplification of TCRbeta CDR3 regions was done by immunoSEQ multiplex PCR using 35 Vbeta forward primers and 13 Jbeta reverse primers. Overall study results and their limits: Unlike mouse skin, where gammadelta T cells dominate, normal human skin contains resident alphabeta T cells that get sequenced too, which complicates analysis of the scalp TCR repertoire. Because the treated cohort was small and had only one nonresponder, larger studies are needed to examine links between baseline CD8+ expansion and response. Compared with normal scalp, lesional scalp had higher clonality and more expanded CD8+ clones, particularly in alopecia totalis/universalis, a pattern that suggests antigenic drive. Tofacitinib significantly decreased scalp clonality and the number of expanded CD8+ clones among the top 100 scalp clones. Shared TCR sequences between patients were less evident than in mice, which may be partly attributable to HLA diversity in the patient population. Many expanded lesional clones persisted in scalp and blood during tofacitinib treatment, which may partly explain relapse after stopping treatment.

Receptors were amplified or captured by the immunoSEQ multiplex PCR assay. To provide template for TCR sequencing, every sample had RNA extracted and reverse transcribed into cDNA. SuperScript III was used for first-strand cDNA synthesis, primed with a 2:1 mix of oligo-dT and random hexamers. A synthetic immune receptor repertoire was used to measure amplification bias, and any remaining bias was corrected computationally. On the study's bioinformatics: After raw reads were preprocessed to remove errors, the CDR3 was defined following IMGT conventions as running from the conserved cysteine to phenylalanine. Clonality was computed as 1 minus the Shannon entropy, with the entropy normalized by log2 of the number of productive unique TCRs. Whether each scalp clone was CD4 or CD8 was inferred by checking scalp TCRbeta sequences against the CD4 and CD8 repertoires from sorted blood. TCRdb limited this immuneACCESS table to in-frame rearrangements with V and J called. A share of clones is missing; checked studies link under half to unresolved V genes, and the rest is unexplained. Clonal size and the V and J genes are those of that table, whereas D and trimming came from the DNA. The sample table records roughly 180,000 clones; about 60% of these occur just once. Less than 3.5% of the sample goes to the ten largest clones.

Its CDR3 holds 15 amino acids, cysteine through phenylalanine. The read is trimmed to its CDR3 DNA, 45 bases read in frame from base 1. The germline V gene (reference sequence) supplies CDR1 SGHNT and CDR2 YYREEE. The junction carries 13 bases between V and J, which are trimmed by 0 bases and 3 bases respectively. The time point label on this specimen signifies: less than five weeks on oral tofacitinib. The treatment or condition tag for this specimen amounts to: oral pan-JAK inhibitor, 5-10 mg twice daily. Peripheral blood and lesional scalp punch biopsies were obtained from patients with alopecia areata. PBMCs were separated by density centrifugation and stained for CD3, CD4 and CD8, after which CD4+ and CD8+ T cells were sorted on a FACSAria. This clone has only a few counts. Its antigen remains undetermined. No qualities accompany the bases; no much larger clone lies one base away.

The source was CD4+ T cells sorted from blood, collected at week 4, from a patient treated with tofacitinib. This receptor was identified in a human donor with alopecia areata. In this chain, TRBV5-4 is recombined with TRBJ2-7, with no confidently assigned D gene. The CDR3 has the sequence CASSLGRGLGYEQYF. Read as DNA, the sequence is TGTGCCAGCAGCTTGGGACGTGGGCTAGGCTACGAGCAGTACTTC.